Below, one T cell receptor (beta chain) is given with its context. Trimming pared 6 bases from V and 2 bases from J, leaving 7 bases between. The V gene's germline CDR1 is DFQATT and CDR2 SNEGSKA (reference sequence). The length of the CDR3 is 11 residues. These data originate in a study of CD8 T cells in Susac syndrome. Reverse transcription used about 0.5 to 1 ug RNA and random hexamers. TCRdb reanalysed the immunoSEQ multiplex PCR reads using MiXCR and keeps one entry per CDR3 protein. The sample carries about 120,000 distinct CDR3 sequences, roughly 92% recorded once. The source is a human donor in good health. The chain employs TRBV20-1 and TRBJ2-5, with unresolved D. The sequencing input was CD4+ T cells from PBMCs. CDR3 amino acids: CSALNQETQYF. The CDR3 DNA sequence: TGCAGTGCACTCAATCAAGAGACCCAGTACTTC.